This record concerns one T cell receptor beta chain sequence. Per the germline V gene, CDR1 is SGHNT and CDR2 is YYREEE (reference sequence). Trimming removed 2 bases from V and 5 bases from J; junction bases left unmatched: 4. The CDR3 covers 14 residues. Method: immunoSEQ multiplex PCR; TCRdb's copy keeps in-frame clones and lacks some. This sample yields 50,000 to 60,000 clones, of which 90% are seen a single time; roughly 6.2% belongs to the top ten. The data are from a study of blood T cell repertoires in COVID-19. Across the whole study: Specimens from acute and convalescent COVID-19 originated in the United States, Italy and Spain.

The sequencing sample was made of peripheral blood. This TCR was recovered from a man between 40 and 49 years old with acute or convalescent COVID-19. The genes are TRBV5-4 and TRBJ2-4, with 7 bases aligning to TRBD1. This CDR3 reads CASSLAGTENIQYF. CDR3 DNA sequence: TGTGCCAGCAGCTTAGCCGGGACAGAAAACATTCAGTACTTC.